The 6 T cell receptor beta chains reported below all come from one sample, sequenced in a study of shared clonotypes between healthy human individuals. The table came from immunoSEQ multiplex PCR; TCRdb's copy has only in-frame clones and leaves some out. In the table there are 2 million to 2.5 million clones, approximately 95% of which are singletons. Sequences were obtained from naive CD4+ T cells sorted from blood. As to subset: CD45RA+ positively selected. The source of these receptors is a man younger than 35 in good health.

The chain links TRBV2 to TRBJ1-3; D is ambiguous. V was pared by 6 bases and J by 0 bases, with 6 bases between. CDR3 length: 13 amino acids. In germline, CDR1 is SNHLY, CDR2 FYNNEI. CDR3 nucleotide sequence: TGTGCCAGCAGGCATATCTCTGGAAACACCATATATTTT. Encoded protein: CASRHISGNTIYF.

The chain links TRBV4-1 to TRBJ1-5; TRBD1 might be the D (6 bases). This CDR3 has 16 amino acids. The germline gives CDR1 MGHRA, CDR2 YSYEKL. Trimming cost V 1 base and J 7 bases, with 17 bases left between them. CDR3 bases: TGCGCCAGCAGCCAAGGGTTTGGGGGCGAACGACAGCCCCAGCATTTT. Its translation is CASSQGFGGERQPQHF.

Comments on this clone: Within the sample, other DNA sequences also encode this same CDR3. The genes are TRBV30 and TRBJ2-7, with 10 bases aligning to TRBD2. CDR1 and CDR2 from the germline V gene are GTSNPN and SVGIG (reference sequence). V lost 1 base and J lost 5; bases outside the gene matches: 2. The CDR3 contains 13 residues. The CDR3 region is CAWSASGSHEQYF. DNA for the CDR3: TGTGCCTGGAGTGCTAGCGGGAGTCACGAGCAGTACTTC.

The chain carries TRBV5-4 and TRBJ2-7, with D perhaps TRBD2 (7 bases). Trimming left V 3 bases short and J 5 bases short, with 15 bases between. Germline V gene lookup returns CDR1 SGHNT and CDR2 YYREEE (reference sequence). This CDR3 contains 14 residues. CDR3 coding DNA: TGTGCCAGCAGCTCTAAAGGGGGGGTTAACGAGCAGTACTTC. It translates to CASSSKGGVNEQYF.

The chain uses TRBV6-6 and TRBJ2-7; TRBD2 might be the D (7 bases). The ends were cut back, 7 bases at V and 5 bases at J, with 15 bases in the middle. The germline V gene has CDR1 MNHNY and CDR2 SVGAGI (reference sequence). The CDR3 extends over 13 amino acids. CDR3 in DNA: TGTGCCAGCACTAGGGGGGGCCGCGACGAGCAGTACTTC. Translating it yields CASTRGGRDEQYF.

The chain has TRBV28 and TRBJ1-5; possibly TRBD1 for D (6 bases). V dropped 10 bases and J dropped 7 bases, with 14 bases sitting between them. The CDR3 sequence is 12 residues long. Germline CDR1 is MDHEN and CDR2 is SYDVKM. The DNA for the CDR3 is TGTGCCATACAGGGTACTAACCAGCCCCAGCATTTT. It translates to CAIQGTNQPQHF.